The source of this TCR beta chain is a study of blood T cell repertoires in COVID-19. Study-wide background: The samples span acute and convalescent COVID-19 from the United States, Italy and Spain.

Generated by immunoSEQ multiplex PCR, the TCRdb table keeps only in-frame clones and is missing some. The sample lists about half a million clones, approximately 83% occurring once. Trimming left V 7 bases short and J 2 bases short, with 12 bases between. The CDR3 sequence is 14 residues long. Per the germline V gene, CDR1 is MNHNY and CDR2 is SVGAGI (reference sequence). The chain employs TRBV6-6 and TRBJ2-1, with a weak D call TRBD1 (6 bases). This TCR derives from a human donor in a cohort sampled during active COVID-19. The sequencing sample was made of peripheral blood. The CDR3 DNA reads TGTGCCAGCAATCAGGGGTTGACCTACAATGAGCAGTTCTTC. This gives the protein CASNQGLTYNEQFF.